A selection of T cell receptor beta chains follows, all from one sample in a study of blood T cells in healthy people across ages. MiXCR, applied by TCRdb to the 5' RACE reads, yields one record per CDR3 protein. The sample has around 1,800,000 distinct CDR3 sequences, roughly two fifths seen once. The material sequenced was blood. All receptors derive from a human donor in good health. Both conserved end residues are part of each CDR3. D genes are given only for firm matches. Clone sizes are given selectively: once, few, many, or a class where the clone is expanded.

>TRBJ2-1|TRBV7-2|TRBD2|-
TGTGCCAGCAGCAGGACTGGCGGGGGGTCACTAGGGAATGAGCAGTTCTTC
CASSRTGGGSLGNEQFF
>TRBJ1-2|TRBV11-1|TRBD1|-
TGTGCCAGCAGCCCCCGGGACAGCTATGGCCACACCTTC
CASSPRDSYGHTF
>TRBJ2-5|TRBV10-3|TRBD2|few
TGTGTCATCAGTTCAACTAGCGGGGGCGAGACCCAGTACTTC
CVISSTSGGETQYF
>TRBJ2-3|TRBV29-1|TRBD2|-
TGCAGCGTGGGAGGGGCCGGAGATACGCAGTATTTT
CSVGGAGDTQYF
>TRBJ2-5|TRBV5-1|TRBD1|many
TGTGCCAGCAGTGGACAGGGACAGGAGACCCAGTACTTC
CASSGQGQETQYF
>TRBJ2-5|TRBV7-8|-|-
TGTGCCAGCAGCCACGGAGCGTTACAAGAGACCCAGTACTTC
CASSHGALQETQYF
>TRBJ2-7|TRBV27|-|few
TGTGCCAGCAGTTATGAACAGTCCTACGAGCAGTACTTC
CASSYEQSYEQYF
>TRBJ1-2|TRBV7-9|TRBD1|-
TGTGCCAGCAGCCTTGGGACAGGGTTTTCGTGTGGCTACACCTTC
CASSLGTGFSCGYTF
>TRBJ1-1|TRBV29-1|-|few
TGCAGCGTCAGGGGTCAGAACACTGAAGCTTTCTTT
CSVRGQNTEAFF
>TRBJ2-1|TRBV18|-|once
TGTGCCGGCTCACCGACAGGCTACAATGAGCAGTTCTTC
CAGSPTGYNEQFF
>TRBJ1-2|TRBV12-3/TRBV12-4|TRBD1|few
TGTGCCAGCAGTGACAGGGACGCCAGGGGTGGCTACACCTTC
CASSDRDARGGYTF
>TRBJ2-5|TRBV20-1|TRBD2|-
TGCAGTGCTAGGGCACTGAGCGGGGGGCCAAAAGAGACCCAGTACTTC
CSARALSGGPKETQYF